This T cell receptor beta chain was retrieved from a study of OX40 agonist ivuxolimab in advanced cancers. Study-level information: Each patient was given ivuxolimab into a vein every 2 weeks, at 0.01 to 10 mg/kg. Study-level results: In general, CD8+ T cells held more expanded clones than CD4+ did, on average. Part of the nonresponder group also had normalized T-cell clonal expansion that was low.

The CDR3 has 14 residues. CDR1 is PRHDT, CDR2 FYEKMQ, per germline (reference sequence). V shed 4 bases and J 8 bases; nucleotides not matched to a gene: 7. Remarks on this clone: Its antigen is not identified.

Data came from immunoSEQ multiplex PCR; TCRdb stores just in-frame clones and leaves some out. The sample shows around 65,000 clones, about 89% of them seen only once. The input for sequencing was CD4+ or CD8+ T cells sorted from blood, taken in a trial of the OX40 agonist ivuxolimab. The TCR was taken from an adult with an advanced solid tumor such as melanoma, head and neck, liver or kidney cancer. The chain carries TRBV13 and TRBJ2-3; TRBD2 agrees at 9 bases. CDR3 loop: CASSWSGGPPTQYF. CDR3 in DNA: TGTGCCAGCAGCTGGAGCGGGGGGCCACCTACGCAGTATTTT.